This T cell receptor beta chain stems from a study of OX40 agonist ivuxolimab in advanced cancers. Study background: Patients were dosed intravenously with ivuxolimab at 0.01 to 10 mg/kg every 2 weeks. Partial responses were achieved by three patients, one with hepatocellular carcinoma and two with cutaneous melanoma. Study outcomes and limitations: On average, CD8+ T cells showed a greater number of expanded clones than CD4+.

Profiled with immunoSEQ multiplex PCR; TCRdb holds only in-frame clones, not every one. The sample consists of 40,000 to 45,000 clones, roughly nine tenths of them appearing once. Trimming removed 2 bases from V and 7 bases from J, with 12 bases in between. The germline V gene has CDR1 SEHNR and CDR2 FQNEAQ (reference sequence). CDR3 length equals 14 residues. In the case of this clone: Its antigen remains unidentified.

V usage is TRBV7-9 and J usage is TRBJ2-1; tentative D call: TRBD2 (5 bases). The sequences come from CD4+ or CD8+ T cells sorted from blood, collected in a trial of the OX40 agonist ivuxolimab. This receptor was identified in an adult with an advanced solid tumor such as melanoma, head and neck, liver or kidney cancer. CDR3 sequence reads: CASSLMTRGNEQFF. In DNA form, the CDR3 reads TGTGCCAGCAGCTTAATGACCAGAGGGAATGAGCAGTTCTTC.